Listed here are 12 T cell receptor beta chains from one sample, sequenced in a study of T cell repertoires in cytomegalovirus infection. TCRdb used MiXCR to reprocess the reads, holding one entry per CDR3 protein. The data show 200,000 to 250,000 distinct CDR3 sequences, 22% seen once. The specimen sequenced was CD8+ T cells from PBMCs. The receptors come from a human donor in good health (CMV status not recorded). Some clones in this sample may be carry-over from other donors' samples.

This clonotype was seen only a few times. The chain combines TRBV12-3 or TRBV12-4 with TRBJ2-3, with D unresolved. V lost 2 bases and J 2 bases, leaving 8 bases between the germline ends. This CDR3 spans 14 amino acids. The CDR3 region is CASSLIATTDTQYF. The CDR3 nucleotides are TGTGCCAGCAGTTTAATAGCAACCACAGATACGCAGTATTTT.

This clonotype has more than one count but fewer than ten. The chain employs TRBV25-1 and TRBJ2-1; D unresolved. CDR1 and CDR2 (germline): MGHDK, SYGVNS. Trimming removed 8 bases from V and 5 bases from J, with 10 bases in between. This CDR3 is 12 amino acids long. CDR3 in DNA: TGTGCCAGCGGAAGATCCGACAATGAGCAGTTCTTC. Its protein is CASGRSDNEQFF.

The rearrangement joins TRBV24-1 to TRBJ2-1; no clear D. CDR3 length: 13 amino acids. Germline V CDR1 and CDR2: KGHDR, SFDVKD. V lost 3 bases to trimming and J lost 8 bases, with 10 bases between them. The CDR3 loop is CATSDNDWDEQFF. The CDR3, as DNA: TGTGCCACCAGTGATAACGATTGGGATGAGCAGTTCTTC.

This clonotype was seen at least ten times. V and J are TRBV7-6 and TRBJ2-7; D unclear. Germline CDR1 and CDR2: SGHVS and FNYEAQ. Trimming stripped 1 base from V and 6 bases from J, with 7 bases between. The CDR3 sequence is 12 residues long. The CDR3 nucleotides read TGTGCCAGCAGCTTAGTTCCCGCCGAGCAGTACTTC. Its protein is CASSLVPAEQYF.

This rearrangement joins TRBV2 to TRBJ2-3; 8 bases are shared with TRBD2. V trimming: 2 bases; J trimming: 2 bases; junction bases outside the gene matches: 9. The CDR3 loop spans 17 amino acids. Germline V gives CDR1 SNHLY, CDR2 FYNNEI. CDR3 nucleotides: TGTGCCAGCAGTGAAAGGGGCCTAGCGGGCCTCACAGATACGCAGTATTTT. This translates into CASSERGLAGLTDTQYF.

Concerning this clonotype: One base away lies a much larger clone, so this may be a sequencing read error. DNA for the CDR3: TGTGCCAGCAGCTCAGTTACATCCGGGGCACGAGGCTACACCTTC. This encodes CASSSVTSGARGYTF. The rearrangement uses TRBV7-4 and TRBJ1-2, with D possibly being TRBD1 (5 bases). V gave up 4 bases and J gave up 8 bases, with 20 bases separating them. Germline lookup yields CDR1 SGHVT and CDR2 SQSDAQ. The CDR3 spans 15 residues.

V is TRBV29-1 and J is TRBJ1-1; the D is unclear. CDR3 length: 11 amino acids. V was clipped by 4 bases and J by 8 bases, with 11 bases between them. CDR1 is SQVTM, CDR2 ANQGSEA, per germline. DNA of the CDR3: TGCAGCGTTGGAGGACGGTCAGAAGCTTTCTTT. Protein sequence: CSVGGRSEAFF.

This clonotype was seen many times. V gene TRBV5-1 combines with J gene TRBJ1-1; no firm D call. The V and J ends lost 6 bases and 4 bases respectively, with 7 bases between them. The CDR3 consists of 11 residues. Germline V lookup: CDR1 SGHRS, CDR2 YFSETQ. Written as DNA, the CDR3 is TGCGCCAGCAACGCTGGCACTGAAGCTTTCTTT. It specifies CASNAGTEAFF. Filled out from reference TRBV5-1 and TRBJ1-1, the complete variable domain reads KAGVTQTPRYLIKTRGQQVTLSCSPISGHRSVSWYQQTPGQGLQFLFEYFSETQRNKGNFPGRFSGRQFSNSRSEMNVSTLELGDSALYLCASNAGTEAFFGQGTRLTVV.

Details on this clonotype: The junction departs from germline at one end; a sequencing error may be responsible. This sequence joins TRBV28 and TRBJ2-3; no clear D gene. The CDR3 consists of 14 residues. Per the germline V gene, CDR1 is MDHEN and CDR2 is SYDVKM. The CDR3 is CASSLRSAPDTQYF. DNA for the CDR3: TGTGCCAGCAGTTTAAGATCTGCCCCAGATACACAGTATTTT.

This clonotype was detected ten times or more. The chain recombines TRBV7-8 with TRBJ2-1; 14 bases are shared with TRBD2. Germline CDR1 and CDR2: SGHVS and FQNEAQ. Trimming cost V 3 bases and J 4 bases; bases outside gene matches: 5. CDR3 length equals 17 residues. The CDR3 protein is CASSFWTSGGLYNEQFF. CDR3 sequence (DNA): TGTGCCAGCAGCTTTTGGACTAGCGGGGGGTTATACAATGAGCAGTTCTTC.

This clonotype has ten or more counts. The chain uses TRBV19 and TRBJ2-1; TRBD1 matches 9 bases. V lost 8 bases to trimming and J lost 7 bases; unmatched junction nucleotides: 9. Germline assignment: CDR1 LNHDA and CDR2 SQIVND (reference sequence). CDR3 size: 14 residues. The CDR3 sequence is CASERTGARNEQFF. The CDR3 DNA reads TGTGCCAGTGAGCGGACAGGGGCGCGGAATGAGCAGTTCTTC. Supplemented by reference TRBV19 and TRBJ2-1, the full variable domain reads DGGITQSPKYLFRKEGQNVTLSCEQNLNHDAMYWYRQDPGQGLRLIYYSQIVNDFQKGDIAEGYSVSREKKESFPLTVTSAQKNPTAFYLCASERTGARNEQFFGPGTRLTVL.

The chain links TRBV30 to TRBJ1-5; TRBD1 aligns across 9 bases. Germline CDR1 reads GTSNPN; CDR2 reads SVGIG (reference sequence). The CDR3 totals 14 residues. The V and J ends lost 3 bases and 6 bases, in that order; junction bases with no gene match: 6. Here the CDR3 DNA reads TGTGCCTGGAGCGGGACAGGGAACTTTCAGCCCCAGCATTTT. Translated: CAWSGTGNFQPQHF.